This paragraph covers one TCR beta chain sequence. It has no known antigen specificity. No base-level quality is on record; no much larger clone is a single base apart. These data are taken from a study of cytomegalovirus exposure and HLA in healthy donors (dated 2017 in TCRdb). Background on the whole study: An earlier analysis of more than 550 of the donors reported 250 to 350 Gb of sequence data and 95 million to 120 million unique TCR beta sequences obtained from roughly 170 million T cells. Of the approximately 400 genotyped donors, more than 75% were placed in the genetic ancestry cluster associated with self-reported Caucasian donors. A separate validation cohort of approximately 120 different subjects was used in addition to the 666-subject first cohort. Both class I and class II loci were covered by HLA typing, at four-digit resolution. An early release that covered about 600 HLA-typed donors contained approximately 300 gigabases of sequencing data and 65 million to 100 million unique TCR sequences. The study profiled the T cell repertoires of hundreds of subjects by immunosequencing and related them to cytomegalovirus serostatus. Donor age, sex, ethnicity and CMV serostatus were compiled together with the repertoire data. Genome-wide SNP genotypes for about three fifths of the roughly 700 donors were used in a later genetic analysis, which treated that subset as a discovery cohort. The later analysis used no new phenotypic data to find candidate immune exposures, relying instead on TCR beta sequences and their occurrence across donors. Roughly 5 DR-DQ haplotypes were handled as single units for association and clustering, since linkage in the cohort was strong. The study combined high-throughput TCR immunosequencing, statistical association of individual TCRs with disease status, and machine learning to predict cytomegalovirus infection status. An earlier analysis of around 640 of the donors used high-throughput TCR beta sequencing to judge whether each TCR beta V gene segment behaved as functional or pseudogenic. The number of donors typed differed by locus, with 629-630 for A, B, C, DRB1 and DQB1, 522 for DQA1, approximately 570 for DPA1, and 450 to 480 for DPB1. The study aimed to test whether cataloging public T cell receptors could reveal signatures of past pathogen exposure. All discovery cohort repertoires had been generated on a single sequencing platform. Among 398 genotyped donors of the cohort, an average of approximately 240,000 unique TCR beta nucleotide sequences were sequenced per donor, roughly 20% of them non-productive. In a later analysis, previously published TCR beta repertoires from about 670 donors were re-analyzed and high-resolution HLA genotyping was added so that TCR occurrence patterns could be studied.

CDR1 and CDR2 are drawn from the germline V gene (reference sequence): GTSNPN, SVGIG. V is cut by 3 bases and J by 3 bases, and the space between the germline ends is 15 bases. The CDR3 goes from the cysteine to the phenylalanine over 15 residues. Here the CDR3 DNA is all that survives: 45 bases in frame from base 1. Beyond this particular receptor, the publication reports: The classifier was reported to diagnose cytomegalovirus status with high specificity and sensitivity in both the original cohort and the validation cohort. A total of 150 or so TCR beta chains were listed by the study as associated with cytomegalovirus. The presence/absence analyses assumed that sequencing depth was roughly uniform across donors, and that assumption may not be true. According to a later analysis, most CMV-associated TCR beta chains appeared to be HLA-restricted, and the HLA associations seemed to be driven largely by CMV exposure. According to a later analysis, TCR association rates differed among HLA loci, with DRB1 alleles showing the most associated TCRs and HLA-C alleles showing the fewest. Three of the identified cytomegalovirus-associated TCR beta chains were confirmed in vitro to be specific for cytomegalovirus antigens. In an earlier analysis of about 540 of the donors, most TCR beta V segments were observed in productive rearrangements about 90% or about 30% of the time, broadly matching IMGT annotations. HLA typing was unavailable for some donors at each locus, so association tests used only the typed subset. Because counts were too low, about 15 rarely observed V segments, including chromosome 9 orphons, were left out of the earlier analysis of over 550 of the donors. Linkage disequilibrium might explain the correlated functional status among segregating V segments, but an unknown experimental factor could not be ruled out. In a later analysis, several top co-occurrence clusters were reported to appear linked to parvovirus B19, influenza, CMV and Epstein-Barr virus. The 87-base-pair reads could not distinguish some IMGT-functional V segments, including TRBV6-2 and TRBV6-3, so those segments were excluded. An association between a missense DCLRE1C variant and V-gene and J-gene trimming of TCR beta chains was found in a later genetic analysis and replicated in an independent cohort. Compared with equally common non-associated chains, HLA-associated TCR beta chains in a later analysis were more clonally expanded and had lower generation probabilities. In this cohort, only TCR beta chains were sequenced, and detectable features were limited by the absence of alpha or paired-chain data. CMV serostatus was the only immune exposure information available for the cohort. At a false discovery rate of 0.05, a later analysis linked 15,000 to 20,000 TCR beta sequences to specific HLA alleles. Across donors, most TCR sequences were observed very rarely, whereas some public TCRs were present in many individuals. A cluster of highly shared sequence variants was judged likely to represent a technical artifact of the sequencing pipeline. According to the authors, the approach could potentially be generalized to other disease states and immunological phenotypes. A further reported finding was that TCR beta sequences accurately predicted the HLA-A and HLA-B alleles for most subjects in the first cohort. Strong co-occurrence of HLA alleles, especially DR and DQ, made assigning TCR associations to individual alleles difficult. According to a later genetic analysis, donors in an Asian-associated ancestry cluster had fewer N-insertions in productive TCRs than the approximately 650-donor mean.

Preparation of the library involved the immunoSEQ multiplex PCR assay. A mixture of 60 forward primers for TCR Vbeta segments and 13 reverse primers for TCR Jbeta segments was used in the multiplex PCR. The CDR3 region of rearranged TCR beta genes was amplified from genomic DNA with a multiplex PCR assay. Amplified TCR beta libraries were sequenced as 87-base-pair reads on the Illumina HiSeq System. The paper's data handling went like this. A later analysis tallied about 77 million unique TCR beta chains across the 600 to 700 repertoires, and around 9.9 million of those chains were shared by two or more donors. Raw reads were error-corrected and collapsed into unique sequences by a nearest-neighbor algorithm in which closely related sequences were merged to remove PCR and sequencing errors. Alignment of CDR3 sequences to IMGT reference sequences was used to assign V, D and J gene segments. For a sequence to be retained, a match of at least six nucleotides to both a V gene segment and a J gene segment was required. Rearrangements were called productive when the CDR3 lacked stop codons and stayed in frame with V and J; all others were non-productive. CDR3 was defined by IMGT convention, running from the second conserved V-encoded cysteine to the conserved J-encoded phenylalanine. The earlier analysis of 500 to 750 of the donors excluded any sequence lacking an unambiguous match to a single V gene segment. In an earlier analysis of 450 to 750 of the donors, a V segment was called functional when productive rearrangements were above 56.7%, and segregating when the standard deviation between donors exceeded 5%. A statistical classification framework was built to diagnose cytomegalovirus status from the catalog of TCR beta chain sequences. A later analysis assigned V and J genes by comparing TCR nucleotide sequences with IMGT/GENE-DB human TR gene sequences. The TCRdist pipeline was used in a later analysis to assign CDR3 sequences and most-parsimonious VDJ recombination scenarios. In a later analysis, each TCR beta chain was defined by its CDR3 amino acid sequence together with its V-gene family, and reads lacking a unique V-gene family were excluded. As a way to deal with suspected cross-contamination and a sequencing artifact, a later analysis dropped 592 nucleotide sequences that were highly shared and had low generation probability. A later analysis calculated a clonal expansion index for each public chain from normalized within-repertoire ranks of inferred template counts. In a later analysis, generation probabilities were computed using a VDJ recombination model fitted to out-of-frame rearrangements, and the results were checked against IGoR. Hypergeometric tests were used in a later analysis to score TCR-TCR, TCR-HLA and TCR-CMV co-occurrence, with a repertoire-size bias correction applied to the TCR pairs. A later analysis estimated false discovery rates by permuting HLA or CMV assignments 20 times. In a later analysis, co-occurring TCRs were grouped using DBSCAN, and TCRdist sequence similarity was added for clustering within HLA-allele-positive subsets. For co-occurrence clustering, repertoires with fewer than 30,000 or more than 120,000 public chains were excluded, along with four or five repertoires with anomalous nucleotide sharing. This is the immuneACCESS table as TCRdb keeps it, with only in-frame sequences that have V and J called. A part of the clones is gone; compared with another copy, unresolved V genes explain less than half, and the rest is unexplained. V and J calls and clone size are those listed in that table; D and trimming were worked out from the DNA. A total of about 110,000 clones appear in this sample, 60% to 85% of them only once. The ten largest clonotypes hold about 5.8% of the sample.

The cohort was made up of hundreds of healthy bone marrow donors. Cohort members were all nominally healthy when sampled, although unrecorded immune exposures were likely present. The donor was CMV seronegative and belonged to the group of over 300 seronegative cohort members. Every donor gave a peripheral blood sample, and the peripheral blood mononuclear cells from that sample were used for TCR beta sequencing. The Qiagen DNeasy Blood Extraction Kit was used to extract genomic DNA from the blood cell samples. Sequencing was performed on PBMCs. This sequence was found in a male donor in good health and CMV-seronegative. The chain couples TRBV30 to TRBJ2-1; the D region possibly corresponds to TRBD2 (5 bases align). This receptor has the CDR3 CAWSASLADYNEQFF. The sequenced DNA is TGTGCCTGGAGCGCTAGTCTAGCTGACTACAATGAGCAGTTCTTC.